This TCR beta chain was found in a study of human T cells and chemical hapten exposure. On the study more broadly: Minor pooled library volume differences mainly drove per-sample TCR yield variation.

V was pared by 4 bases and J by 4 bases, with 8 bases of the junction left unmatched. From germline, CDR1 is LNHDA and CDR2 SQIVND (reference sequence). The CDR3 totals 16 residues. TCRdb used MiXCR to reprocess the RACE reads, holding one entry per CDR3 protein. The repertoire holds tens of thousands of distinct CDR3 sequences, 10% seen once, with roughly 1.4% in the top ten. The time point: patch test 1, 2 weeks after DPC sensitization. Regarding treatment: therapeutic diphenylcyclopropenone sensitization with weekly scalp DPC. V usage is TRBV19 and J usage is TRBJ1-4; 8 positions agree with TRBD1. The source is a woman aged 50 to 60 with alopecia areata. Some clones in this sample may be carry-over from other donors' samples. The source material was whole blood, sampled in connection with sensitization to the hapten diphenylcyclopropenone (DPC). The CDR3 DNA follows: TGTGCCAGTAGTACCCCCGGACAGGGCCGTAATGAAAAACTGTTTTTT. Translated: CASSTPGQGRNEKLFF.